This T cell receptor (beta chain) was documented in a study of cytomegalovirus exposure and HLA in healthy donors. Study outcomes and limitations: What a later analysis showed was that several of the most significant clusters appeared linked to common viral pathogens. Being productive about 90% or about 30% of the time was typical of most TCR beta V segments in an earlier analysis. TCR beta chains numbering roughly 150 were designated cytomegalovirus-associated.

This CDR3 contains 18 residues. The ends lost 4 bases at V and 4 bases at J; junction bases unmatched: 11. CDR1 is SGHRS and CDR2 is YFSETQ in the germline V gene. In regard to this clone: Its antigen is still unknown.

Primers for the PCR totalled 60 Vbeta and 13 Jbeta. TCRdb's table, derived via immunoSEQ multiplex PCR, lists solely in-frame clones and lacks some. The specimen's table records 100,000 to 150,000 clones. Sequencing was performed on PBMCs. This clonotype originated in a man aged 18 to 30 in good health and CMV-seronegative. The chain recombines TRBV5-1 with TRBJ2-3; 14 nucleotides agree with TRBD2. CDR3 bases: TGCGCCAGCAGCCCCGCGGGACTAGCGGGGGAACCCGCAGATACGCAGTATTTT. Translating gives CASSPAGLAGEPADTQYF. Full variable domain (missing parts from reference TRBV5-1 and TRBJ2-3): KAGVTQTPRYLIKTRGQQVTLSCSPISGHRSVSWYQQTPGQGLQFLFEYFSETQRNKGNFPGRFSGRQFSNSRSEMNVSTLELGDSALYLCASSPAGLAGEPADTQYFGPGTRLTVL.